Presented here are 7 T cell receptor beta chains from one specimen sequenced in a study of cytomegalovirus exposure and HLA in healthy donors. The PCR had 60 Vbeta and 13 Jbeta primers. Libraries were prepared by immunoSEQ multiplex PCR; TCRdb keeps only in-frame clonotypes and omits some of them. The table lists some 99,000 clones, less than 70% of them singletons, with 1.2% in the top ten. The sample consisted of PBMCs. Receptors originate from a female donor in good health and CMV-seronegative.

This rearrangement joins TRBV6-1 to TRBJ2-6; 7 bases are a match to TRBD1. Germline-derived CDR1 and CDR2 are MNHNS and SASEGT. This CDR3 is 15 amino acids long. The V gene end was trimmed by 6 bases and the J gene end by 4 bases; junction bases not matched to a gene: 6. The CDR3 loop is CASSATGEGANVLTF. The CDR3, as DNA: TGTGCCAGCAGCGCCACAGGGGAGGGGGCCAACGTCCTGACTTTC.

This clone was observed a few times. V gene TRBV4-3 combines with J gene TRBJ1-1, with unresolved D. The germline V gene has CDR1 LGHNA and CDR2 YSLEER. The CDR3 length is 10 residues. The germline V and J ends were trimmed by 8 bases and 3 bases, with 4 bases remaining between them. CDR3 sequence reads: CASPYTEAFF. The CDR3 nucleotides are TGCGCCAGCCCCTACACTGAAGCTTTCTTT.

The chain recombines TRBV4-1 with TRBJ2-2; D is possibly TRBD1 (6 bases). V lost 1 base to trimming and J lost 7 bases, with 16 bases between them. CDR3 length: 16 amino acids. In germline, CDR1 is MGHRA, CDR2 YSYEKL. The CDR3 nucleotides are TGCGCCAGCAGCCAAGCTAACCTCCTAGGGGGCGGGGAGCTGTTTTTT. Its translation is CASSQANLLGGGELFF.

This rearrangement joins TRBV7-6 to TRBJ1-3, with unresolved D. Looked up from germline, CDR1 is SGHVS and CDR2 is FNYEAQ. This CDR3 has 14 amino acids. V dropped 1 base and J dropped 4 bases, with 8 bases sitting between them. Written as DNA, the CDR3 is TGTGCCAGCAGCTTAGTATCCCAGGGAAACACCATATATTTT. Its translation is CASSLVSQGNTIYF. Full variable domain (remainder filled in from reference TRBV7-6 and TRBJ1-3): GAGVSQSPRYKVTKRGQDVALRCDPISGHVSLYWYRQALGQGPEFLTYFNYEAQQDKSGLPNDRFSAERPEGSISTLTIQRTEQRDSAMYRCASSLVSQGNTIYFGEGSWLTVV.

The chain combines TRBV30 with TRBJ1-6; no clear D gene. This CDR3 is built from 14 residues. The germline gives CDR1 GTSNPN, CDR2 SVGIG (reference sequence). V was clipped by 4 bases and J by 9 bases, with 16 bases between them. The CDR3 DNA reads as TGTGCCTGGACCCGGACTGCCCATGGTTCACCCCTCCACTTT. Its translation: CAWTRTAHGSPLHF.

The V gene is TRBV5-4, the J gene TRBJ2-7; the match to TRBD1 covers 7 bases. Looked up from germline, CDR1 is SGHNT and CDR2 is YYREEE (reference sequence). Germline trimming cut 4 bases from V and 11 bases from J; bases unmatched to any gene: 6. CDR3 size: 11 residues. The CDR3 sequence is CASSTGQEEYF. The CDR3 DNA is TGTGCCAGCAGCACCGGACAGGAGGAGTACTTC. Supplemented by reference TRBV5-4 and TRBJ2-7, the full variable domain reads ETGVTQSPTHLIKTRGQQVTLRCSSQSGHNTVSWYQQALGQGPQFIFQYYREEENGRGNFPPRFSGLQFPNYSSELNVNALELDDSALYLCASSTGQEEYFGPGTRLTVT.

The rearrangement joins TRBV5-6 to TRBJ1-2, with a possible D match to TRBD1 (6 bases). Per the germline V gene, CDR1 is SGHDT and CDR2 is YYEEEE. This CDR3 is built from 14 residues. V shed 2 bases and J shed 6 bases, with 14 bases lying between them. The CDR3 here is CASSLLQGLDGYTF. The DNA of the CDR3 is TGTGCCAGCAGCTTATTACAGGGTTTGGATGGCTACACCTTC.